Only a few counts were recorded for the clone carrying this T cell receptor (beta chain). As yet, its antigen is unknown. The data were obtained in a study of beta chain features in type 1 diabetes. Since all of the isolated RNA was reverse transcribed, expressed TCRB transcripts were what got sequenced. Each sample of naive, central memory or regulatory T cells had, on average, about 3.57 million reads. The data were produced by immunoSEQ multiplex PCR, yet TCRdb's version contains in-frame clones alone and is incomplete. The table shows 250,000 or so clones, with over 65% occurring only once. Study observations and caveats: In the patient group, naive, central memory and Treg TCRB repertoires seemed more alike than in the healthy donor group. Significant though moderate, a shortening of TCRB CDR3s appeared in all four CD4+ subsets of Type 1 diabetes patients.

Via CD45RO/CCR7/CD25/CD127/CD95/CD27, cells of the CD4+ naive, central memory, regulatory and stem cell-like memory subsets were sorted. Material: naive CD4+ T cells from blood. The receptor's source is a man aged 25-40 years in good health.

In DNA, the CDR3 is TGCAGCGTTGAAAGGGTCGGAGGGTATTACAATGAGCAGTTCTTC. It encodes CSVERVGGYYNEQFF. V gene TRBV29-1 combines with J gene TRBJ2-1; weak D call: TRBD2 (6 bases). V lost 2 bases to trimming and J lost 4 bases, with 15 bases between them. From germline, CDR1 is SQVTM and CDR2 ANQGSEA. The CDR3 loop spans 15 amino acids.